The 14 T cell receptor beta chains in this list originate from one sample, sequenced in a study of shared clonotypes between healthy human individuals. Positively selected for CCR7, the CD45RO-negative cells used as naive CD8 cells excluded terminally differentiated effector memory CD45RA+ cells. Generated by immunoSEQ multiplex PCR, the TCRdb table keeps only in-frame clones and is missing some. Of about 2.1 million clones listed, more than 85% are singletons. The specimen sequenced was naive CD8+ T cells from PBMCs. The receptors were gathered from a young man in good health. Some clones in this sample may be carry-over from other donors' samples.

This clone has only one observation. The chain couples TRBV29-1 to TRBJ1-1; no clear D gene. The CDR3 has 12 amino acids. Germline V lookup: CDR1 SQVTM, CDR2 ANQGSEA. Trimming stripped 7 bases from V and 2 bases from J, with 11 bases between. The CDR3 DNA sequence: TGCAGCGCCCGGATTTTAAACACTGAAGCTTTCTTT. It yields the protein CSARILNTEAFF.

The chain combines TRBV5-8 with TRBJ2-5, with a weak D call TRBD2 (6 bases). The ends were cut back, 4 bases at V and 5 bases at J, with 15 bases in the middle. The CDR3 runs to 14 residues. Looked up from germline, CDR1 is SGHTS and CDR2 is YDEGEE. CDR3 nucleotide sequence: TGTGCCAGCAGCGGGCGGAGGGGACGGGAGACCCAGTACTTC. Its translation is CASSGRRGRETQYF.

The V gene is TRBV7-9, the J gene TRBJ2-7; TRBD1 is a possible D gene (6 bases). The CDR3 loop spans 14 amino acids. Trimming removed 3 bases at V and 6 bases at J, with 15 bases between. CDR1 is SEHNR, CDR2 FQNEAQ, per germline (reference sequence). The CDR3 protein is CASSFGTFLPEQYF. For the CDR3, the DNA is TGTGCCAGCAGCTTTGGGACATTTCTCCCCGAGCAGTACTTC.

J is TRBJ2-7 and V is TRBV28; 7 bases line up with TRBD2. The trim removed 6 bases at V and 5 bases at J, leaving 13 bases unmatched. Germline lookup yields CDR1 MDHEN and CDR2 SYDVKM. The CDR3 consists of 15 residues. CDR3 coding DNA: TGTGCCAGCAGCCGCCGCGGGACTACACGGGACGAGCAGTACTTC. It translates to CASSRRGTTRDEQYF.

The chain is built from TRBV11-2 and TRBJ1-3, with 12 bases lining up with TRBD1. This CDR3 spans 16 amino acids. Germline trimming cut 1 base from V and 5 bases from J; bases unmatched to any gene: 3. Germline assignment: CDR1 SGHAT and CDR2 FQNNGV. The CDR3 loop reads CASSLVGTGGRNTIYF. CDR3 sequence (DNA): TGTGCCAGCAGCTTAGTAGGGACAGGGGGCCGAAACACCATATATTTT. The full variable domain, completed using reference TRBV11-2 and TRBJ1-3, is EAGVAQSPRYKIIEKRQSVAFWCNPISGHATLYWYQQILGQGPKLLIQFQNNGVVDDSQLPKDRFSAERLKGVDSTLKIQPAKLEDSAVYLCASSLVGTGGRNTIYFGEGSWLTVV.

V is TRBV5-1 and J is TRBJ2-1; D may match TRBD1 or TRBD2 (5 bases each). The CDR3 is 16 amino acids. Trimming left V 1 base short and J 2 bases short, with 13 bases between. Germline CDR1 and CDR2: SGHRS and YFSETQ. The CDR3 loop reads CASSLLSGPTYNEQFF. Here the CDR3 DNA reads TGCGCCAGCAGCTTGTTGTCGGGGCCAACCTACAATGAGCAGTTCTTC.

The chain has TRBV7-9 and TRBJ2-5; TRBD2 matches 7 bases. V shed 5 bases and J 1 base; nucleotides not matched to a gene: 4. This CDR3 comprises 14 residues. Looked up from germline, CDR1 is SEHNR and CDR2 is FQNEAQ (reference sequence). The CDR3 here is CASSPIAGQETQYF. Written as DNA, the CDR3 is TGTGCCAGCAGCCCAATAGCGGGCCAAGAGACCCAGTACTTC.

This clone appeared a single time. This CDR3 reads CASRSSSYNEQFF. Here the CDR3 DNA reads TGTGCCAGTAGGAGTAGCTCCTACAATGAGCAGTTCTTC. This chain uses TRBV19 with TRBJ2-1; no firm D call. V gave up 6 bases and J gave up 0 bases, with 6 bases separating them. The CDR3 has 13 amino acids. The V gene's germline CDR1 is LNHDA and CDR2 SQIVND (reference sequence).

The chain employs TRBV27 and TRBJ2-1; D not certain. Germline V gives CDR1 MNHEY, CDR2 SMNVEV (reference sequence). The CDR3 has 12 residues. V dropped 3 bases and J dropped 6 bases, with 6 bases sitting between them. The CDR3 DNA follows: TGTGCCAGCAGTTTCACCACCAATGAGCAGTTCTTC. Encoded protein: CASSFTTNEQFF.

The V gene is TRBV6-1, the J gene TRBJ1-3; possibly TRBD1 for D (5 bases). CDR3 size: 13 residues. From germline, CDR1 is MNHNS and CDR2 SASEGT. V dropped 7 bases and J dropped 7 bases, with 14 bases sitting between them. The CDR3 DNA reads TGTGCCAGCAAGCATCAGGGAAGGAACACCATATATTTT. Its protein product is CASKHQGRNTIYF.

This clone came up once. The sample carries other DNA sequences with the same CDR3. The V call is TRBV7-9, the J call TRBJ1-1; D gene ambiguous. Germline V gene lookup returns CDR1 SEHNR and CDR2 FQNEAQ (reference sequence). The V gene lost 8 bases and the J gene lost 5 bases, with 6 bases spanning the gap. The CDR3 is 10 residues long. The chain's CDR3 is CASGGTEAFF. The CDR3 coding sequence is TGTGCCAGCGGAGGGACTGAAGCTTTCTTT.

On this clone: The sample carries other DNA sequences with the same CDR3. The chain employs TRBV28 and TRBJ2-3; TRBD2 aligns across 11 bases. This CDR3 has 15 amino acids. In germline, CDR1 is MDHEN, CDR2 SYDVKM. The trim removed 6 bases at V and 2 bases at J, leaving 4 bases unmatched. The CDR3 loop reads CASSLLAGDTDTQYF. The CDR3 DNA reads TGTGCCAGCAGCCTACTAGCGGGAGACACAGATACGCAGTATTTT.

CDR3: CSVTDRLNTEAFF. The CDR3 DNA is TGCAGCGTCACGGACAGATTGAACACTGAAGCTTTCTTT. This chain joins TRBV29-1 and TRBJ1-1; D perhaps matches TRBD1 (6 bases). Germline V gene sequence: CDR1 SQVTM, CDR2 ANQGSEA. V was clipped by 6 bases and J by 0 bases, with 11 bases between them. This CDR3 comprises 13 residues.

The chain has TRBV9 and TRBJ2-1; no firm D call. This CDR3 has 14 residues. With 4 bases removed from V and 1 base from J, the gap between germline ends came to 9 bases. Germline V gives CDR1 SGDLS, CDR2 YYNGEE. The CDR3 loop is CASSPAGSYNEQFF. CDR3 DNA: TGTGCCAGCAGCCCCGCCGGGTCCTACAATGAGCAGTTCTTC.